The clone carrying this T cell receptor beta chain has a handful of counts. This sample was included in a study of human T cells and chemical hapten exposure. TCRdb ran MiXCR on the RACE reads and lists one entry per CDR3 protein. This sample has under 200,000 distinct CDR3 sequences, with about 14% found just once. Germline V gene lookup returns CDR1 SQVTM and CDR2 ANQGSEA. Deletions cut 3 bases from V and 8 bases from J, with 13 bases between. CDR3 size: 12 residues. Time point: patch test 1, 2 weeks after DPC sensitization. The treatment: therapeutic diphenylcyclopropenone sensitization with weekly scalp DPC.

Sequences were derived from whole blood, sampled in connection with sensitization to the hapten diphenylcyclopropenone (DPC). The chain employs TRBV29-1 and TRBJ1-2; D might be TRBD1 (6 bases). This clonotype originated in a woman aged 25-40 years with alopecia areata. Some clones in this sample may be carry-over from other donors' samples. CDR3 amino acids: CSVDAGGQGYTF. The CDR3, as DNA: TGCAGCGTTGATGCGGGGGGCCAAGGCTACACCTTC.